The 28 T cell receptor beta chains below all came from one sample that was sequenced in a study of blood T cells in healthy people across ages. Through a sample-barcoded 5' primer and a J-beta primer mix, a second PCR was run for roughly 6 to 12 cycles. TCRdb ran MiXCR on the 5' RACE reads and lists one entry per CDR3 protein. The sample records around 1,500,000 distinct CDR3 sequences, around 42% being singletons. Material for sequencing was blood. These receptors originate from a woman younger than 30 in good health.

This clonotype was found once. For the CDR3, the DNA is TGTGCCAGCAGCCAAGCAGAGACCTCAGGGGGTGAGACCCAGTACTTC. Residues: CASSQAETSGGETQYF. This chain uses TRBV14 with TRBJ2-5; 7 bases match TRBD1. V dropped 1 base and J dropped 5; count of bases not matched to a gene: 10. From germline, CDR1 is SGHDN and CDR2 FVKESK. The CDR3 spans 16 residues.

The rearrangement joins TRBV4-1 to TRBJ2-7, with a tentative D call TRBD1 (6 bases). The V gene's germline CDR1 is MGHRA and CDR2 YSYEKL. This CDR3 comprises 14 residues. V was clipped by 4 bases and J by 7 bases, with 17 bases between them. This CDR3 reads CASSLWTVSLEQYF. The CDR3, as DNA: TGCGCCAGCAGCCTTTGGACAGTTTCCTTGGAGCAGTACTTC.

The chain combines TRBV19 with TRBJ1-4, with TRBD1 as a possible D gene (5 bases). The germline V and J ends were trimmed by 1 base and 4 bases, with 10 bases remaining between them. This CDR3 is built from 15 residues. In germline, CDR1 is LNHDA, CDR2 SQIVND (reference sequence). The CDR3 coding sequence is TGTGCCAGTAGTATAGCGGGGGGAAGTAATGAAAAACTGTTTTTT. It is translated as CASSIAGGSNEKLFF.

The chain joins TRBV10-3 to TRBJ1-1; tentative D call: TRBD1 (5 bases). This CDR3 has 15 residues. Trimming shortened V by 6 bases and J by 0 bases, and 14 bases separated the two germline ends. Germline CDR1 ENHRY, CDR2 SYGVKD. The CDR3 DNA reads as TGTGCCATCAGGGATGACAGCTACATGAACACTGAAGCTTTCTTT. As protein: CAIRDDSYMNTEAFF.

This clonotype has only a few counts. V gene TRBV5-1 combines with J gene TRBJ2-3, with D tentatively TRBD2 (6 bases). The V end lost 5 bases, the J end lost 2 bases, and 18 bases lay between the germline ends. CDR1 is SGHRS, CDR2 YFSETQ, per germline. The CDR3 is made up of 16 amino acids. The DNA of the CDR3 is TGCGCCAGCAGGTCCGGGACTCATGCATACACAGATACGCAGTATTTT. Translating it yields CASRSGTHAYTDTQYF.

This clonotype was seen just once. The chain carries TRBV10-3 and TRBJ2-2; TRBD1 agrees at 7 bases. This CDR3 has 15 residues. J gave up 3 bases and V 7 bases, and 8 bases lay outside the gene matches. CDR1 ENHRY and CDR2 SYGVKD come from the germline V gene. DNA for the CDR3: TGTGCCATCAAGGCCGGGACAGCCGACACCGGGGAGCTGTTTTTT. Protein: CAIKAGTADTGELFF.

This clonotype was seen more than once but under ten times. The chain carries TRBV20-1 and TRBJ1-1, with D possibly TRBD1 on 5 matching bases. Germline CDR1 reads DFQATT; CDR2 reads SNEGSKA (reference sequence). The CDR3 extends over 16 amino acids. V gave up 1 base and J gave up 0 bases, with 15 bases separating them. CDR3 DNA: TGCAGTGCTAGAGTCCCAAATCAGGGAGTGAACACTGAAGCTTTCTTT. It translates to CSARVPNQGVNTEAFF.

This clonotype was detected only a few times. The chain recombines TRBV20-1 with TRBJ2-6; the D is unclear. The germline CDR1 and CDR2 sequences are DFQATT and SNEGSKA (reference sequence). The CDR3 runs 11 residues. CDR3 sequence reads: CSASGANVLTF. CDR3 nucleotides: TGCAGCGCCTCTGGGGCCAACGTCCTGACTTTC.

The chain recombines TRBV7-2 with TRBJ2-7; D is possibly TRBD2 (5 bases). This CDR3 is built from 14 residues. The germline V and J ends were trimmed by 3 bases and 0 bases, with 9 bases remaining between them. Germline-derived CDR1 and CDR2 are SGHTA and FQGNSA. CDR3 region: CASSFGGLSYEQYF. CDR3 DNA sequence: TGTGCCAGCAGCTTCGGAGGCCTCTCCTACGAGCAGTACTTC.

This chain joins TRBV12-3 or TRBV12-4 and TRBJ1-5; D not certain. The CDR3 extends over 11 amino acids. V was trimmed by 3 bases and J by 11 bases, leaving 8 bases between them. The CDR3 sequence: CASSLGSAQHF. Here the CDR3 DNA reads TGTGCCAGCAGTTTGGGGAGCGCCCAGCATTTT.

The chain links TRBV9 to TRBJ2-2, with no clear D. Trimming left V 2 bases short and J 5 bases short, with 13 bases between. This CDR3 spans 15 amino acids. Looked up from germline, CDR1 is SGDLS and CDR2 is YYNGEE. CDR3 in amino acids: CASSVTSLPTGELFF. The CDR3 coding sequence is TGTGCCAGCAGCGTCACCTCTCTTCCAACCGGGGAGCTGTTTTTT.

This clonotype was found a few times. This chain links TRBV7-9 with TRBJ1-2; 8 positions match TRBD1. The V and J ends lost 5 bases and 4 bases, in that order; junction bases with no gene match: 9. Germline CDR1 and CDR2: SEHNR and FQNEAQ (reference sequence). CDR3 length: 15 residues. CDR3 DNA: TGTGCCAGCAGCCGTGGACAGGGAGGAAGCTATGGCTACACCTTC. Protein sequence: CASSRGQGGSYGYTF. Together with reference TRBV7-9 and TRBJ1-2, the CDR3 gives the full variable domain: DTGVSQNPRHKITKRGQNVTFRCDPISEHNRLYWYRQTLGQGPEFLTYFQNEAQLEKSRLLSDRFSAERPKGSFSTLEIQRTEQGDSAMYLCASSRGQGGSYGYTFGSGTRLTVV.

This chain connects TRBV6-2 or TRBV6-3 to TRBJ2-5; 7 bases are shared with TRBD2. TRBJ2-1 explains the end of the DNA better; the J call may be wrong. The germline CDR1 and CDR2 sequences are MNHEY and SVGEGT. CDR3 size: 15 residues. The DNA of the CDR3 is TGTGCCAGCAGTTCCACGAGCGGGGACCAAGAGACCCAGTTCTTC. Amino acids: CASSSTSGDQETQFF.

This clonotype has just a few counts. This chain links TRBV20-1 with TRBJ2-7, with D perhaps TRBD1 (6 bases). Germline V gene data show CDR1 as DFQATT and CDR2 as SNEGSKA (reference sequence). The CDR3 covers 12 residues. V shed 6 bases and J shed 3 bases, with 12 bases lying between them. The CDR3 loop is CSANREFYEQYF. CDR3 nucleotides: TGCAGTGCCAACAGGGAATTCTACGAGCAGTACTTC.

The chain uses TRBV28 and TRBJ2-3; D is perhaps TRBD2 (6 bases). Trimming pared 3 bases from V and 2 bases from J, leaving 18 bases between. There are 17 residues in the CDR3. The V gene's germline CDR1 is MDHEN and CDR2 SYDVKM. This CDR3 reads CASSFPAAGGDTDTQYF. DNA of the CDR3: TGTGCCAGCAGTTTTCCGGCGGCAGGAGGGGACACAGATACGCAGTATTTT.

The V gene is TRBV14, the J gene TRBJ2-7; a weak D match, TRBD2 (5 bases). Germline CDR1 is SGHDN and CDR2 is FVKESK. The CDR3 has 16 residues. V was trimmed by 2 bases and J by 2 bases, leaving 16 bases between them. In nucleotides, the CDR3 is TGTGCCAGCAGCCAACGTACTAGTAGCTCCCCCTACGAGCAGTACTTC. As protein: CASSQRTSSSPYEQYF. The full variable domain, rest sourced from reference TRBV14 and TRBJ2-7, is EAGVTQFPSHSVIEKGQTVTLRCDPISGHDNLYWYRRVMGKEIKFLLHFVKESKQDESGMPNNRFLAERTGGTYSTLKVQPAELEDSGVYFCASSQRTSSSPYEQYFGPGTRLTVT.

There are a few counts of this clonotype. V usage is TRBV6-1 and J usage is TRBJ1-2, with D perhaps matching TRBD1 (5 bases). Germline V gene sequence: CDR1 MNHNS, CDR2 SASEGT. V dropped 4 bases and J dropped 6 bases, with 18 bases sitting between them. The CDR3 length is 15 residues. The DNA for the CDR3 is TGTGCCAGCAGTGGCCCCGGGGGGAGGAACGATGGCTACACCTTC. As protein: CASSGPGGRNDGYTF.

The chain couples TRBV2 to TRBJ2-3; 7 nucleotides align to TRBD2. The germline CDR1 and CDR2 sequences are SNHLY and FYNNEI. This CDR3 contains 15 residues. V dropped 1 base and J dropped 4; count of bases not matched to a gene: 5. As DNA, the CDR3 is TGTGCCAGCAGTGAAGGACTGAGCGGGGCAGATACGCAGTATTTT. Encoded protein: CASSEGLSGADTQYF.

V and J are TRBV12-3 or TRBV12-4 and TRBJ2-2; 7 bases are a match to TRBD2. The CDR3 length is 15 residues. Trimming removed 5 bases from V and 1 base from J; junction bases left unmatched: 4. The CDR3 nucleotides read TGTGCCAGCAGTCTCGGGACTAAGAACACCGGGGAGCTGTTTTTT. Its protein is CASSLGTKNTGELFF.

This clonotype was found a few times. The genes are TRBV10-3 and TRBJ2-3; D might be TRBD1 (5 bases). The CDR3 runs 14 residues. Germline CDR1 ENHRY, CDR2 SYGVKD. Trimming shortened V by 3 bases and J by 6 bases, and 13 bases separated the two germline ends. In nucleotides, the CDR3 is TGTGCCATCAGTGATTTCTCTACAGGCGATACGCAGTATTTT. It codes for CAISDFSTGDTQYF.

In regard to this clonotype: At one boundary the junction diverges from the germline segment, which might be a read error. The chain uses TRBV7-9 and TRBJ1-6; D is ambiguous. The germline gives CDR1 SEHNR, CDR2 FQNEAQ (reference sequence). CDR3 size: 15 residues. CDR3 DNA sequence: TGTGCCTGCAGCTTAGCAGAAGGGCAGGTGTCGGCCCTCCACTTT. The encoded protein is CACSLAEGQVSALHF.

This clonotype was seen a few times. This chain uses TRBV29-1 with TRBJ1-2; 7 nucleotides match TRBD1. The CDR3 has 14 amino acids. Germline loops: CDR1 SQVTM, CDR2 ANQGSEA. With V trimmed by 3 bases and J by 0 bases, 4 bases remained unmatched. The DNA for the CDR3 is TGCAGCGTTGAGGCCGGGACAGCTAACTATGGCTACACCTTC. Translation: CSVEAGTANYGYTF.

This sequence joins TRBV7-6 and TRBJ2-1, with D maybe TRBD2 (6 bases). Trimming pared 0 bases from V and 5 bases from J, leaving 11 bases between. The CDR3 has 15 residues. Germline assignment: CDR1 SGHVS and CDR2 FNYEAQ. CDR3 nucleotides: TGTGCCAGCAGCTTAGCAGGGACTTCGCACAATGAGCAGTTCTTC. Its protein is CASSLAGTSHNEQFF. Supplemented by reference TRBV7-6 and TRBJ2-1, the full variable domain reads GAGVSQSPRYKVTKRGQDVALRCDPISGHVSLYWYRQALGQGPEFLTYFNYEAQQDKSGLPNDRFSAERPEGSISTLTIQRTEQRDSAMYRCASSLAGTSHNEQFFGPGTRLTVL.

The chain joins TRBV20-1 to TRBJ1-2; D is uncertain. With 5 bases removed from V and 4 bases from J, the gap between germline ends came to 11 bases. Looked up from germline, CDR1 is DFQATT and CDR2 is SNEGSKA (reference sequence). The length of the CDR3 is 12 residues. The CDR3 here is CSAATPVYGYTF. For the CDR3, the DNA is TGCAGTGCTGCCACGCCAGTCTATGGCTACACCTTC.

The chain has TRBV20-1 and TRBJ2-5; 7 bases fit TRBD2. The J call may be wrong; the DNA end is better matched by TRBJ2-7. The CDR3 sequence is 13 residues long. Germline V lookup: CDR1 DFQATT, CDR2 SNEGSKA (reference sequence). The CDR3 protein is CSAGGTEIREQYF. The CDR3 DNA sequence: TGCAGTGCGGGGGGGACGGAGATTCGCGAGCAGTACTTC.

The chain is built from TRBV7-9 and TRBJ1-1, with 8 bases that match TRBD1. The germline CDR1 and CDR2 sequences are SEHNR and FQNEAQ (reference sequence). The CDR3 extends over 13 amino acids. Germline trimming cut 3 bases from V and 7 bases from J; bases unmatched to any gene: 4. The CDR3 spells CASSFRGQDEAFF. CDR3 coding DNA: TGTGCCAGCAGCTTCAGGGGGCAGGATGAAGCTTTCTTT.

The rearrangement joins TRBV21-1 to TRBJ2-4; the table gives TRBD2 as D, unverified against the DNA. TRBV21-1 is designated a pseudogene. This CDR3 is 13 amino acids long. DNA for the CDR3: TGTGCCAGCAGCATGTGGAGCGGGAGTGTGCAGTACTTC. Its protein product is CASSMWSGSVQYF.

V usage is TRBV15 and J usage is TRBJ1-5; D remains ambiguous. V shed 1 base and J shed 4 bases, with 8 bases lying between them. The germline V gene encodes CDR1 LNHNV and CDR2 YYDKDF (reference sequence). This CDR3 is 14 amino acids long. The CDR3 is CATSRGFQNQPQHF. In DNA, the CDR3 is TGTGCCACCAGCAGAGGATTCCAAAATCAGCCCCAGCATTTT.